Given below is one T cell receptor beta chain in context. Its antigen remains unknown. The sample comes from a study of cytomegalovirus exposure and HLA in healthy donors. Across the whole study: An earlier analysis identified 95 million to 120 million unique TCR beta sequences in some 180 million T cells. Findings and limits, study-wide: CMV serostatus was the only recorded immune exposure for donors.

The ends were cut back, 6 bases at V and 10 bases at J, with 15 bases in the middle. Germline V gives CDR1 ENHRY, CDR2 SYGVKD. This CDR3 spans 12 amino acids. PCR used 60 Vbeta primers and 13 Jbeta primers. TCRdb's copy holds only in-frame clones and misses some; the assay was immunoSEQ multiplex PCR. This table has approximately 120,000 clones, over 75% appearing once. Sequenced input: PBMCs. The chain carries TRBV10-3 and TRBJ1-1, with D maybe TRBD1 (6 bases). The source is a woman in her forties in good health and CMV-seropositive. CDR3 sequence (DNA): TGTGCCATCAGCGAAACGACAGGCCCAGCTTTCTTT. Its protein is CAISETTGPAFF.